This T cell receptor (beta chain) derives from a study of Graves' ophthalmopathy and Graves' hyperthyroidism (dated by TCRdb to 2016 to 2019). Study-level background: Peripheral blood was collected before any treatment was given, at the time of initial diagnosis. Once sampling was done, hyperthyroidism patients were given methimazole at a starting dose of 30 mg daily, while ophthalmopathy patients were given high-dose intravenous methylprednisolone. T-cell repertoires of thyroid tissue and blood were compared in several hyperthyroidism patients. To explore V-J signatures distinguishing ophthalmopathy from hyperthyroidism, a discovery set of around 100 patients (roughly 44 ophthalmopathy, about 57 stable hyperthyroidism) was enrolled. An independent validation cohort comprised some 18 hyperthyroidism patients and roughly 15 patients who later progressed from hyperthyroidism to ophthalmopathy. The study used signatures of the TCR beta repertoire to tell Graves' ophthalmopathy apart from Graves' hyperthyroidism and to predict which patients would progress to ophthalmopathy. In total, 135 blood samples were TCR-sequenced: around 42 ophthalmopathy, some 75 hyperthyroidism and some 17 hyperthyroidism-to-ophthalmopathy patients.

Counted from cysteine to phenylalanine, this CDR3 has 16 amino acids. CDR3 DNA is the only sequence kept; it has 48 bases, read in frame from the first base. V drops 6 bases and J drops 7 bases, leaving 25 bases in between. The germline V gene sets CDR1 to MNHEY and CDR2 to SVGAGI. Study-wide conclusions, independent of this receptor: Most of the expanded thyroid clonotypes with a frequency above 0.001 were also detected in blood, and it was suggested that the thyroid immune response may be reflected by blood repertoires. No statistical method was used to set the sample size in advance, and the investigators knew which group each participant was assigned to. In cross-validation, the 13-signature model distinguished ophthalmopathy from stable hyperthyroidism with about 90% sensitivity and roughly 84% specificity, while in the test set the corresponding values were about 79% and 69%. In validation, the model predicted ophthalmopathy progression with more than 70% sensitivity and approximately 78% specificity; roughly 11 predicted patients were CT-confirmed with GO in a median of about 6.1 months.

This clonotype was counted ten times or more. Which antigen it targets is not known. The sample holds no much larger clone one base away, and base qualities are not on file. TCR beta CDR3 regions were amplified from RNA transcripts for repertoire sequencing. The first round was an RT-PCR using HTBI primers with the Qiagen OneStep RT-PCR kit, and this first round was followed by a second-round multiplex PCR, then size selection and purification. The libraries underwent paired-end sequencing with 100 bp reads on an Illumina HiSeq2000. Per the original workflow: SOAPnuke was used to process the reads, throwing out any read that had adapters, had uncalled bases, had a mean Phred below 15, or lacked an exact constant-primer or identifier match. COPE v1.2.5 was used to merge high-quality paired reads. Each unique nucleotide sequence was treated as a clonotype, and MiTCR v1.1 was used to align the clonotypes to the IMGT TRB V, D and J references. The analysis was limited to V-J combinations with a frequency above 0.0001, which together covered over 99% of the repertoires. For each V-J combination, a TCR clonal expansion and chaos score was defined as F50 clonal expansion divided by the chaos observed in the TCRdist matrix. Welch's t-statistics and random forest were used to reduce features to 13 V-J combinations, which were fed into a naive Bayes classifier. The similarity between thyroid and blood repertoires was quantified using the Morisita-Horn index. TCRdb trimmed public reads at Q25 via fastp, called clones via MiXCR and kept in-frame beta chains. Every entry covers one CDR3 protein and lists the most common genes and DNA from its rows. These V and J calls originate from TCRdb's pipeline instead of the authors' own analysis. This sample is represented by more than 300,000 distinct CDR3 sequences; 17% of them were singletons. 2.4% of the sample rests with the top ten.

A patient counted as having stable hyperthyroidism if there was no progression to ophthalmopathy within 18 months of follow-up. Hyperthyroidism patients were newly diagnosed, with disease duration under 2 months, and aged 18 to 65 years. Anyone with other autoimmune diseases, uncontrolled infections, pregnancy or lactation was excluded from the study. Diagnosis was based on clinical symptoms, serum thyroxine, TRAb, thyroid ultrasound and orbital computed tomography. Ficoll-Paque density gradient centrifugation was used to isolate PBMCs from 8 to 10 ml of fresh peripheral blood. Total RNA was extracted using Trizol reagent, and RNA quality was checked on an Agilent 2100 Bioanalyzer.

The clonotype comes from an adult woman with stable Graves' hyperthyroidism. The chain couples TRBV6-5 to TRBJ2-7; the D gene is possibly TRBD1, with 6 bases matching. Sequences were obtained from peripheral blood. CDR3 sequence: CASSRTRDGTFREQYF. Here is the DNA: TGTGCCAGCAGCCGGACAAGGGACGGGACATTTCGGGAGCAGTACTTC.